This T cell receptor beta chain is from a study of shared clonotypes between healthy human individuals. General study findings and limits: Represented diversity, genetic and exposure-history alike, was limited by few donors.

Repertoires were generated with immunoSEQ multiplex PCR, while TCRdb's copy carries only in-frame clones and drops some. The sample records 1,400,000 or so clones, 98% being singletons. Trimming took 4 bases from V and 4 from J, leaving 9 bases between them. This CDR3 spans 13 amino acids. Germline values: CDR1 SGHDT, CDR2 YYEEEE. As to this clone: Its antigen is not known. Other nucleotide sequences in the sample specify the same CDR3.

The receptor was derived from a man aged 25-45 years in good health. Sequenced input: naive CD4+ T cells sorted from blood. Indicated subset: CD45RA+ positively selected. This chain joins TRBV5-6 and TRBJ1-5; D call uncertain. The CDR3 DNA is TGTGCCAGCAGCCTGGGTCGGAATCAGCCCCAGCATTTT. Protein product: CASSLGRNQPQHF.